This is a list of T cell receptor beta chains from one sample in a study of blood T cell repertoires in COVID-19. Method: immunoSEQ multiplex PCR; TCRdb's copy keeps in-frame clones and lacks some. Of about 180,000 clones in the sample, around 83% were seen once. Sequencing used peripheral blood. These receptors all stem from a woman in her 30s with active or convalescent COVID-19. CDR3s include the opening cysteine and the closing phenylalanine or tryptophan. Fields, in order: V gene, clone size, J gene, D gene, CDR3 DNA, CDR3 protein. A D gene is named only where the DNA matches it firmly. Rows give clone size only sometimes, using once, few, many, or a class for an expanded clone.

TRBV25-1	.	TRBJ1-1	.	TGTGCCAGCAGTGAAACAGGGTCAAACACTGAAGCTTTCTTT	CASSETGSNTEAFF
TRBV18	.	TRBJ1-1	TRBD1	TGTGCCAGCTCAACGGACAGGGGAGGAACTGAAGCTTTCTTT	CASSTDRGGTEAFF
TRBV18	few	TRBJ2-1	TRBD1	TGTGCCAGCTCACCAGTAACAGGGGGGAATGAGCAGTTCTTC	CASSPVTGGNEQFF
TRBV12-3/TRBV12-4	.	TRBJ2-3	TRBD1	TGTGCCAGCACCCGGGACAGCACCAATACGCAGTATTTT	CASTRDSTNTQYF
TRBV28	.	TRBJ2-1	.	TGTGCCAGCAGTTTTCGTCCTAATGAGCAGTTCTTC	CASSFRPNEQFF
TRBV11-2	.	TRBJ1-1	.	TGTGCCAGCAGCTTATTCTATGGTTTGAACACTGAAGCTTTCTTT	CASSLFYGLNTEAFF
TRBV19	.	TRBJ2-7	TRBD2	TGTGCCACTGATAGCGGGAGAAGGTACGAGCAGTACTTC	CATDSGRRYEQYF
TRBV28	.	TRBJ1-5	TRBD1	TGTGCCAGCACCCTCTGGGACAGGGGGAAAGCGACTCAGCCCCAGCATTTT	CASTLWDRGKATQPQHF
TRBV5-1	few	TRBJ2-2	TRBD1	TGCGCCAGCAGAAAGACAGGGGGCGCAACCGGGGAGCTGTTTTTT	CASRKTGGATGELFF
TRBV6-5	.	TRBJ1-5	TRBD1	TGTGCCAGCAGTCCGTCTCGGGACAGGGGTGTAGCCCAGCATTTT	CASSPSRDRGVAQHF
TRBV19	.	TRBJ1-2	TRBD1	TGTGCCAGTAGTATAAAGGCCCGGGACAGCAATGGCTACACCTTC	CASSIKARDSNGYTF
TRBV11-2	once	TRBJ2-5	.	TGTGCCAGCAGCACCCGACAGAAGGGAGAGACCCAGTACTTC	CASSTRQKGETQYF
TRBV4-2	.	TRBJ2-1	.	TGTGCCAGCAGCCAAGAAATAGGGGGCTACAATGAGCAGTTCTTC	CASSQEIGGYNEQFF
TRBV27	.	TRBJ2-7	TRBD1	TGTGCCAGCAGTCCCCGGACAGGAACCTACGAGCAGTACTTC	CASSPRTGTYEQYF
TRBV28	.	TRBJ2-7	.	TGTGCCAGCAGTAGGCTAGCAAGTGAGCAGTACTTC	CASSRLASEQYF
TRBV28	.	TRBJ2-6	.	TGTGCCAGCAGCCGTTATTTAATCTTCTCTGGGGCCAACGTCCTGACTTTC	CASSRYLIFSGANVLTF
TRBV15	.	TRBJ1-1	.	TGTGCCACCAGCCTAAAGACAGCGAACACTGAAGCTTTCTTT	CATSLKTANTEAFF
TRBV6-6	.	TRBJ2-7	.	TGTGCCAGCAGTTACTCTCAGGGAATTCTGGGCGAGCAGTACTTC	CASSYSQGILGEQYF
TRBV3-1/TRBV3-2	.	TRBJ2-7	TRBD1	TGTGCCAGCAGCCCCCGGACAGGGCCCCACGAGCAGTACTTC	CASSPRTGPHEQYF
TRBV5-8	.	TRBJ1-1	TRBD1	TGTGCCAGCAGCGTAGGGACAGGCTGGTACACTGAAGCTTTCTTT	CASSVGTGWYTEAFF
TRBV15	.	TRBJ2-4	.	TGTGCCACCAGCAGAGATATACAGAGCCTAGCCAAAAACATTCAGTACTTC	CATSRDIQSLAKNIQYF
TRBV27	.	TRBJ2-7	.	TGTGCCAGCAGCCGAGGACACCCCTACGAGCAGTACTTC	CASSRGHPYEQYF
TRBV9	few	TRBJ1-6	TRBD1	TGTGCCAGCAGCCAATCTGGGACAGGGTTTTCACCCCTCCACTTT	CASSQSGTGFSPLHF
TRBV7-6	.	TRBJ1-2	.	TGTGCCAGCAGCCTCACCCCCACACAGGGTGACTATGGCTACACCTTC	CASSLTPTQGDYGYTF
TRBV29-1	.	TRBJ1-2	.	TGCAGCGTTGCTAAAGGGGAATTTTATGGCTACACCTTC	CSVAKGEFYGYTF
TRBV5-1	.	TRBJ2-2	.	TGCGCCAGCACCCCAACGACAGCGAACACCGGGGAGCTGTTTTTT	CASTPTTANTGELFF
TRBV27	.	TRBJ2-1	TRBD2	TGTGCCAGCAGTTTGCGCGGACTAGCGGGGGGGTGGAATGAGCAGTTCTTC	CASSLRGLAGGWNEQFF
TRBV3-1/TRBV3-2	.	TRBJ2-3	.	TGTGCCAGCAGCCAAGATGGGGGCCCCTTGGATACGCAGTATTTT	CASSQDGGPLDTQYF
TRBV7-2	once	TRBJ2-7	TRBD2	TGTGCCAGCAGCAACCCGGGACTAGAGTACGAGCAGTACTTC	CASSNPGLEYEQYF
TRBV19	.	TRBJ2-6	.	TGTGCCAGTAGACAAATCGGGAGGGGGCGCGACCGGGCCAACGTCCTGACTTTC	CASRQIGRGRDRANVLTF
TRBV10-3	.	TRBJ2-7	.	TGTGCCATCAGGGGAGAGGACCGATACTACGAGCAGTACTTC	CAIRGEDRYYEQYF
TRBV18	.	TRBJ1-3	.	TGTGCCAGCTCCCCCGGGATCTCTGGAAACACCATATATTTT	CASSPGISGNTIYF
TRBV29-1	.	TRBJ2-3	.	TGCAGCGCTGGGCCGGGACAAGGGACAGATACGCAGTATTTT	CSAGPGQGTDTQYF
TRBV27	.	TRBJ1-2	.	TGTGCCAGCAGTACAATAAACAGCCCGCGGGGCTATGGCTACACCTTC	CASSTINSPRGYGYTF
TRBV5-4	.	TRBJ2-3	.	TGTGCCAGCGCCACAGGCACAGATACGCAGTATTTT	CASATGTDTQYF
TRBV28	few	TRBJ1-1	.	TGTGCCAGCAGTTTACTTAGCCCGGATGAAGCTTTCTTT	CASSLLSPDEAFF
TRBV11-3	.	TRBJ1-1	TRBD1	TGTGCCAGCAGTTCACGACAGGGTTTGAACACTGAAGCTTTCTTT	CASSSRQGLNTEAFF
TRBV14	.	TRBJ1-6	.	TGTGCCAGCAGCCCAGGGGAGGGGCCGGCGAATTCACCCCTCCACTTT	CASSPGEGPANSPLHF
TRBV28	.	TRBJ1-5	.	TGTGCCAGCAGTCCCTCGGGGGGTCAGCCCCAGCATTTT	CASSPSGGQPQHF
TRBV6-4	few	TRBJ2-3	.	TGTGCCAGCAGTGCCCTTGGACAGTTCACAGATACGCAGTATTTT	CASSALGQFTDTQYF
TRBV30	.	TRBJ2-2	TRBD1	TGTGCCTGGAGTCACGGGAGACGGACAGGGAACCCGACCGGGGAGCTGTTTTTT	CAWSHGRRTGNPTGELFF
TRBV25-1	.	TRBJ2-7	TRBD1	TGTGCCAGCAGCTCCGGGACAGGGTTTTCCTACGAGCAGTACTTC	CASSSGTGFSYEQYF
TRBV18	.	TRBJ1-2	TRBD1	TGTGCCAGCTCACCAACAGGGGAAGAGGGTGGCTACACCTTC	CASSPTGEEGGYTF
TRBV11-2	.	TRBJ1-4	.	TGTGCCAGCAGCTTCTCTGCAACTAATGAAAAACTGTTTTTT	CASSFSATNEKLFF
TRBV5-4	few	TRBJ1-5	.	TGTGCCAGCAGCCCAGGCGGGGGGTACAATCAGCCCCAGCATTTT	CASSPGGGYNQPQHF
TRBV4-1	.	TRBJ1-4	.	TGCGCCAGCAGCCACCCGGGGGGGGAAGGTGAAAAACTGTTTTTT	CASSHPGGEGEKLFF
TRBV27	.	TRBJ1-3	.	TGTGCCAGCAGTTTAAATCATGGAAACACCATATATTTT	CASSLNHGNTIYF
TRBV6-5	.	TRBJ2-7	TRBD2	TGTGCCAGCAGTTATCGGGAGGAAAGCTACGAGCAGTACTTC	CASSYREESYEQYF
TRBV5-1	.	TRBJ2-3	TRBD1	TGCGCCAGCAGCTTGGCAGGGGGAAGCACAGATACGCAGTATTTT	CASSLAGGSTDTQYF
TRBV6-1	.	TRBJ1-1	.	TGTGCCAGCAGTGAAGCGGCCGGGACACCGAACACTGAAGCTTTCTTT	CASSEAAGTPNTEAFF
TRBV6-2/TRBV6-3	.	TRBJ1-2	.	TGTGCCAGCAGTTACTCCTGGGCGTGGGGCTACACCTTC	CASSYSWAWGYTF
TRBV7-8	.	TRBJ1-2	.	TGTGCCAGCAGCTTAGGTACGGCTAACTATGGCTACACCTTC	CASSLGTANYGYTF
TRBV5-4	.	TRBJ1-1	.	TGTGCCAGCAGCTTGGGAGCTCCGCGATCTGGAGCTGAAGCTTTCTTT	CASSLGAPRSGAEAFF
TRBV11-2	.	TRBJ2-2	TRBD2	TGTGCCAGCAGCACCCGACTAGCGAGAACCGGGGAGCTGTTTTTT	CASSTRLARTGELFF